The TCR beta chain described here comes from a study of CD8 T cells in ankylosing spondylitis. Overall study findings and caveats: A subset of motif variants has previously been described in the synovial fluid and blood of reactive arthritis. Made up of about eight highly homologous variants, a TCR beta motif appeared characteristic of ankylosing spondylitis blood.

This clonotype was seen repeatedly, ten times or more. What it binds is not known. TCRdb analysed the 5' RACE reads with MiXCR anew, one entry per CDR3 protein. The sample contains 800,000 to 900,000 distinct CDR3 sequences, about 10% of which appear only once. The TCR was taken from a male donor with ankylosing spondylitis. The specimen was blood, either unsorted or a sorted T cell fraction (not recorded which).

The CDR3 spells CSVTGGAPNYGYTF. CDR3 nucleotides: TGCAGCGTTACAGGGGGGGCCCCTAACTATGGCTACACCTTC. This chain uses TRBV29-1 with TRBJ1-2; 8 nucleotides match TRBD1. CDR1 is SQVTM and CDR2 is ANQGSEA in the germline V gene. Trimming took 5 bases from V and 0 from J; bases not matched to a gene: 5. CDR3 length equals 14 residues.